The present entry profiles one TCR beta chain with its context. The antigen remains unidentified. A library of TCRbeta sequences, prepared with unique molecular identifiers, was generated. TCRdb re-derived calls from the PCR reads in MiXCR, one entry per CDR3 protein. In the table there are about 1,000,000 distinct CDR3 sequences, less than 30% of which are singletons. The data originate from a study of T-cell reconstitution after alpha-beta-depleted transplantation in children. Study observations and caveats: Surviving recipient T cells and intrathymic progenitors accounted for some patients' high TCRbeta diversity at day 60.

Trimming removed 7 bases from V and 8 bases from J; junction bases left unmatched: 13. This CDR3 comprises 15 residues. Sequenced material: PBMCs, mostly from graft donor cells, taken 360 days after TCRalphabeta/CD19-depleted stem cell transplant. The chain recombines TRBV12-3 or TRBV12-4 with TRBJ1-5; 8 nucleotides agree with TRBD1. The source is a boy under two years old who had a stem cell transplant for SCID, so the T cells may come from the graft donor. The CDR3 DNA is TGTGCCAGCACTCGGACAGGGTGGGACCCCGAGCCCCAGCATTTT. As protein: CASTRTGWDPEPQHF.